This TCR beta chain was identified in a study of blood T cell repertoires in COVID-19. Looked up from germline, CDR1 is MNHNY and CDR2 is SVGAGI (reference sequence). Trimming removed 2 bases from V and 5 bases from J; junction bases left unmatched: 0. The CDR3 runs 13 residues. Sequenced by immunoSEQ multiplex PCR; TCRdb stores in-frame clones only, minus some. This table has some 200,000 clones, approximately 80% appearing once. The table lists this clone with a count of one. The rearrangement joins TRBV6-6 to TRBJ1-2; 9 bases are shared with TRBD1. Sequenced: peripheral blood. This clonotype was obtained from a woman older than 75 with COVID-19, enrolled during active disease. In DNA, the CDR3 is TGTGCCAGCAGTTACGACAGGGGGTATGGCTACACCTTC. As protein: CASSYDRGYGYTF.